This TCR beta chain emerged from a study of blood T cells in healthy people across ages. At the level of the study: Capturing about one barcoded beta molecule per two T cells was achieved by template switching.

A J-beta primer mix and a sample-barcoded 5' primer were used in a second PCR of roughly 7 to 12 cycles. Template switching added a 12-random-nucleotide identifier to every cDNA molecule. TCRdb called the 5' RACE reads again in MiXCR, with one record for every CDR3 protein. This table holds fewer than 2 million distinct CDR3 sequences, roughly two fifths found once. The extraction recovered at least 5.5 micrograms of total RNA per sample. Germline CDR1 reads ENHRY; CDR2 reads SYGVKD. The V gene lost 3 bases and the J gene lost 0 bases, with 0 bases spanning the gap. The CDR3 length is 12 residues. This clonotype was sampled from a human donor in good health. This chain uses TRBV10-3 with TRBJ2-1; D ambiguous. The specimen was blood. As DNA, the CDR3 is TGTGCCATCAGTGACTCCTACAATGAGCAGTTCTTC. Translation gives CAISDSYNEQFF.